This entry concerns a single T cell receptor (beta chain). The sample originates from a study of lymphopenia after photon versus proton radiotherapy. This table comes from immunoSEQ multiplex PCR, and its TCRdb copy is limited to in-frame clones, with some not included. There are over 50,000 clones in the sample; about 86% occur only once, and approximately 2.2% lies in the top ten. The sequenced sample was peripheral blood, obtained from a patient treated with photon-based radiotherapy. The clonotype originates from a man aged 40-49 years with gastric cancer.

CDR3 loop: CASSVGGQPAPETQYF. For the CDR3, the DNA is TGTGCCAGCAGCGTAGGGGGACAGCCGGCCCCAGAGACCCAGTACTTC. The rearrangement uses TRBV9 and TRBJ2-5; 7 positions agree with TRBD1. V lost 0 bases and J lost 4; bases outside the gene matches: 9. The CDR3 consists of 16 residues. Germline CDR1 SGDLS, CDR2 YYNGEE.